Listed below are T cell receptor beta chains from one sample, sequenced in a study of blood T cell repertoires in COVID-19. Sequenced by immunoSEQ multiplex PCR; TCRdb stores in-frame clones only, minus some. The sample carries 100,000 to 150,000 clones, approximately 88% recorded once. The sequenced sample consisted of peripheral blood. The receptors originated from a man aged 45-60 years with acute or convalescent COVID-19. CDR3s include the opening cysteine and the closing phenylalanine or tryptophan. D genes are given only for firm matches. Rows give clone size only sometimes, using once, few, many, or a class for an expanded clone.

length	size	V	J	D	DNA	CDR3
15	NA	TRBV18	TRBJ1-5	NA	TGTGCCAGCTCACCCAACGGGGGGAACAATCAGCCCCAGCATTTT	CASSPNGGNNQPQHF
15	NA	TRBV6-5	TRBJ2-7	NA	TGTGCCAGCAGTTACTCTGGACGGGGAGCCTACGAGCAGTACTTC	CASSYSGRGAYEQYF
19	NA	TRBV7-9	TRBJ2-6	TRBD1	TGTGCCAGCAGCTTAGTCCGGGACAGGGCCCGCTCTGGGGCCAACGTCCTGACTTTC	CASSLVRDRARSGANVLTF
16	NA	TRBV27	TRBJ2-3	TRBD1	TGTGCCAGCAGTCCTGGGACAGGTTGGGTCGGGGATACGCAGTATTTT	CASSPGTGWVGDTQYF
15	NA	TRBV28	TRBJ2-1	TRBD2	TGTGCCAGCAGTTTTAGAGGACTAGGAAACAATGAGCAGTTCTTC	CASSFRGLGNNEQFF
15	NA	TRBV28	TRBJ1-3	TRBD1	TGTGCCAGCAGTCACGGGACAGTCTCTGGAAACACCATATATTTT	CASSHGTVSGNTIYF
16	NA	TRBV14	TRBJ2-3	TRBD2	TGTGCCAGCAGCACTTTAGCGGGAGGGTACACAGATACGCAGTATTTT	CASSTLAGGYTDTQYF
14	once	TRBV11-3	TRBJ2-5	NA	TGTGCCAGCAGCTTAGGTGATAGTGGCGGGACCCAGTACTTC	CASSLGDSGGTQYF
13	NA	TRBV28	TRBJ1-1	NA	TGTGCCACTCTCGGCGAGGTAAACACTGAAGCTTTCTTT	CATLGEVNTEAFF
15	once	TRBV9	TRBJ2-5	NA	TGTGCCAGCAGCCCGAGACAGGGACTAGGAGAGACCCAGTACTTC	CASSPRQGLGETQYF
17	NA	TRBV4-2	TRBJ2-1	TRBD2	TGTGCCAGCAGCCAAGATTGGCTAGCGGGGGGGCATAATGAGCAGTTCTTC	CASSQDWLAGGHNEQFF
17	NA	TRBV3-1/TRBV3-2	TRBJ2-1	TRBD2	TGTGCCAGCAGCCAAGATCTCATAGCGGGCGGACTCAATGAGCAGTTCTTC	CASSQDLIAGGLNEQFF
15	NA	TRBV5-1	TRBJ1-2	NA	TGCGCCAGCACCCTTTCGTTGGGCAGCAACTATGGCTACACCTTC	CASTLSLGSNYGYTF
13	once	TRBV16	TRBJ2-7	NA	TGTGCCAGCAGCCAATCGAACAGATACGAGCAGTACTTC	CASSQSNRYEQYF
14	NA	TRBV7-9	TRBJ1-6	TRBD1	TGTGCCAGCAGCCAAAACAGGGGAAATTCACCCCTCCACTTT	CASSQNRGNSPLHF
13	NA	TRBV2	TRBJ1-3	NA	TGTGCCAGCTCCAAAGAGGCTGGAAACACCATATATTTT	CASSKEAGNTIYF
15	NA	TRBV18	TRBJ2-7	NA	TGTGCCAGCTCACCACCACTAGGCAATTTCTACGAGCAGTACTTC	CASSPPLGNFYEQYF
11	NA	TRBV6-5	TRBJ2-3	NA	TGTGCCAGCCAAAGGGGAGATACGCAGTATTTT	CASQRGDTQYF
15	NA	TRBV11-2	TRBJ2-1	NA	TGTGCCAGCAGCTGGTCCGGGTCCCTATACAATGAGCAGTTCTTC	CASSWSGSLYNEQFF
14	NA	TRBV9	TRBJ2-2	TRBD2	TGTGCCAGCAGCCGGGGAGGGGTCCCCGGGGAGCTGTTTTTT	CASSRGGVPGELFF
15	NA	TRBV4-1	TRBJ2-1	NA	TGCGCCAGCAGTGCGACCGGGACTCTCCGTAATGAGCAGTTCTTC	CASSATGTLRNEQFF
15	NA	TRBV9	TRBJ1-3	TRBD1	TGTGCCAGCAGCGTACGGGGACAGTCCGGAAACACCATATATTTT	CASSVRGQSGNTIYF
16	NA	TRBV14	TRBJ2-7	TRBD2	TGTGCCAGCAGCCAAGATGGCAGCGGGAGTCGACGCGAGCAGTACTTC	CASSQDGSGSRREQYF
14	NA	TRBV15	TRBJ1-4	NA	TGTGCCACCGGAAGAGGAGCAACTAATGAAAAACTGTTTTTT	CATGRGATNEKLFF
17	NA	TRBV4-1	TRBJ1-2	NA	TGCGCCAGCAGCCAAGTATATGGTATGGGAGGGAACTATGGCTACACCTTC	CASSQVYGMGGNYGYTF
13	NA	TRBV5-6	TRBJ2-7	TRBD1	TGTGCCAGCAGCTTTGACAGGGGTTACGAGCAGTACTTC	CASSFDRGYEQYF
12	once	TRBV12-5	TRBJ2-2	NA	TGTGCTTCTCAGGTTGATACCGGGGAGCTGTTTTTT	CASQVDTGELFF
12	NA	TRBV4-2	TRBJ2-7	NA	TGTGCCAGCAGCCCAAGGGGGAATGAGCAGTACTTC	CASSPRGNEQYF